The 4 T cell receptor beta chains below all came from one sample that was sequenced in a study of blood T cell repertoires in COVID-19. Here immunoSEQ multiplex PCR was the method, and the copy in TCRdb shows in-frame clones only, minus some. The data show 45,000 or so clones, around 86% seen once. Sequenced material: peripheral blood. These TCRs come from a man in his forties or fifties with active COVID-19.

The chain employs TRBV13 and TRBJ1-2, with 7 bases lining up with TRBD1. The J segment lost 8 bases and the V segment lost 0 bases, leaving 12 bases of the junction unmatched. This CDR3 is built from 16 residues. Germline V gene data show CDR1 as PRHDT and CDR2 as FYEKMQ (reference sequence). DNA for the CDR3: TGTGCCAGCAGCTTAGGTTTGGGACAGCCCGAGGAGGGCTACACCTTC. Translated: CASSLGLGQPEEGYTF.

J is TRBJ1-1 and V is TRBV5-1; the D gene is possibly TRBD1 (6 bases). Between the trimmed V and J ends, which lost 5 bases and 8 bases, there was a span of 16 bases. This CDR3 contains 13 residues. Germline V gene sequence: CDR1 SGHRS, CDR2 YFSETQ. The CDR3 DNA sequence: TGCGCCAGCAGATTTGAATGGACAGACGAAGCTTTCTTT. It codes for CASRFEWTDEAFF.

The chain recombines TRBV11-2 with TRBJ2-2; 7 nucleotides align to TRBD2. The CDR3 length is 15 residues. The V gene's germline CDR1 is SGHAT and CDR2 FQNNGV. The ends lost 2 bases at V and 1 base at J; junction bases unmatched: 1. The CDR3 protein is CASSLSSGNTGELFF. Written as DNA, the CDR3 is TGTGCCAGCAGCTTATCTAGCGGGAACACCGGGGAGCTGTTTTTT.

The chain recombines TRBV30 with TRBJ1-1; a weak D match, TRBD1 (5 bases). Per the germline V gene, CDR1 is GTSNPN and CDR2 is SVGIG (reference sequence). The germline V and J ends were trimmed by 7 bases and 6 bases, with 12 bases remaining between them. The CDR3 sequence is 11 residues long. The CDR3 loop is CASEGTPEAFF. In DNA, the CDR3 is TGTGCCTCGGAAGGGACTCCTGAAGCTTTCTTT.